This T cell receptor beta chain was recorded in a study of monozygotic twins with inflammatory bowel disease. Study outcomes and limitations: Healthy co-twins exceeded IBD patients in TCRbeta diversity as measured by inverse Simpson. No single strong signal or clonotype associated with IBD was supported. Immunosuppressive treatments differing between patients may have added repertoire variability.

This CDR3 has 14 amino acids. Germline CDR1 reads DFQATT; CDR2 reads SNEGSKA (reference sequence). Total RNA amounting to roughly 3,400 ng went into each TCR library. TCRdb re-called the 5' RACE reads and shows each CDR3 protein once, DNA omitted. Its table records some 160,000 distinct CDR3 sequences. In regard to this clonotype: Its antigen is not known.

The material sequenced was blood. The source is a human donor with ulcerative colitis or Crohn's disease, or a healthy co-twin of an affected twin (not recorded which). The chain couples TRBV20-1 to TRBJ2-7; TCRdb designates TRBD2, a call that cannot be tested without DNA. The CDR3 loop reads CSVRRTSGGYEQYF.